This is a list of T cell receptor beta chains from one sample in a study of blood T cell repertoires in COVID-19. Sequencing used immunoSEQ multiplex PCR; TCRdb keeps in-frame clones, though not all of them. The repertoire has approximately 470,000 clones, approximately 86% of them found once; the top ten carry about 0.65%. The sequenced material came from PBMCs or T cells enriched from blood (not recorded which). These TCRs come from a woman between 18 and 30 years old who had recovered from COVID-19. The CDR3 runs from the conserved cysteine through the conserved F or W. D genes are given only for firm matches. Part of the rows lack a size; the others show once, few, many or a class for expanded clones.

CASSQDPTPLRRQGYTF	TGTGCCAGCAGCCAAGATCCCACCCCCCTAAGGAGACAGGGCTACACCTTC	-	TRBJ1-2	-	17	TRBV3-1/TRBV3-2
CASSENAGAGTDTQYF	TGTGCCAGCAGTGAAAATGCAGGGGCGGGCACAGATACGCAGTATTTT	-	TRBJ2-3	-	16	TRBV2
CASSPRTGKGETQYF	TGTGCCAGCAGCCCCCGGACAGGGAAGGGGGAGACCCAGTACTTC	-	TRBJ2-5	TRBD1	15	TRBV3-1/TRBV3-2
CASRTESGGYTF	TGTGCCAGCAGGACGGAGTCTGGTGGCTACACCTTC	-	TRBJ1-2	-	12	TRBV28
CASSSALDRRNTEAFF	TGCGCCAGCAGCTCGGCGTTGGACAGAAGAAACACTGAAGCTTTCTTT	-	TRBJ1-1	-	16	TRBV5-1
CASSAGQTNTEAFF	TGTGCCAGCAGCGCGGGACAGACGAACACTGAAGCTTTCTTT	-	TRBJ1-1	TRBD1	14	TRBV9
CASSPREEDTEAFF	TGCGCCAGCAGCCCCAGGGAAGAAGACACTGAAGCTTTCTTT	-	TRBJ1-1	-	14	TRBV5-1
CASSHGGGNTEAFF	TGTGCCAGCAGCCACGGGGGAGGGAACACTGAAGCTTTCTTT	few	TRBJ1-1	-	14	TRBV11-2
CATSDQQGSYEQYF	TGTGCCACCAGTGACCAACAGGGCTCCTACGAGCAGTACTTC	-	TRBJ2-7	-	14	TRBV24-1
CASSIGLSGGAITGELFF	TGTGCCAGTAGTATAGGACTCAGCGGGGGGGCGATCACCGGGGAGCTGTTTTTT	-	TRBJ2-2	TRBD2	18	TRBV19
CASSPPGQLTGTQYF	TGTGCCAGCAGTCCACCGGGACAGCTAACGGGCACGCAGTATTTT	-	TRBJ2-3	TRBD1	15	TRBV28
CASSQSGDRGREQFF	TGTGCCAGCAGCCAGTCCGGGGACAGGGGGCGTGAGCAGTTCTTC	-	TRBJ2-1	TRBD1	15	TRBV4-2
CANLGGTSLYGYTF	TGTGCCAACCTTGGGGGGACTTCGCTATATGGCTACACCTTC	-	TRBJ1-2	-	14	TRBV7-2
CASSVGTDQETQYF	TGTGCCAGCAGCGTAGGGACAGACCAAGAGACCCAGTACTTC	-	TRBJ2-5	-	14	TRBV9
CASSISGNSNQPQHF	TGTGCCAGTAGTATATCGGGGAATAGCAATCAGCCCCAGCATTTT	-	TRBJ1-5	-	15	TRBV19
CASSEEVGGDTQYF	TGTGCCAGCAGTGAAGAAGTAGGGGGAGATACGCAGTATTTT	-	TRBJ2-3	-	14	TRBV6-1
CASSVEGAGNTIYF	TGTGCCAGCAGTGTTGAAGGGGCTGGAAACACCATATATTTT	-	TRBJ1-3	-	14	TRBV2
CASSGGMNTEAFF	TGCGCCAGCAGCGGGGGGATGAACACTGAAGCTTTCTTT	-	TRBJ1-1	-	13	TRBV5-1
CAISESENEAFF	TGTGCCATCAGTGAGTCAGAGAATGAAGCTTTCTTT	-	TRBJ1-1	-	12	TRBV10-3
CASSIGSRGDSQYF	TGTGCCAGTAGTATAGGTTCTAGAGGGGACAGCCAGTACTTC	once	TRBJ2-4	TRBD1	14	TRBV19
CASSSGQGRSSGANVLTF	TGTGCCAGCAGCTCTGGACAGGGGCGCAGCTCTGGGGCCAACGTCCTGACTTTC	-	TRBJ2-6	TRBD1	18	TRBV5-4
CATSDPRDINQPQHF	TGTGCCACCAGTGATCCCCGGGACATCAATCAGCCCCAGCATTTT	-	TRBJ1-5	-	15	TRBV24-1
CASSMEGTDTQYF	TGCGCCAGCAGTATGGAGGGGACAGATACGCAGTATTTT	-	TRBJ2-3	-	13	TRBV5-1
CASSRDLGEDTGELFF	TGTGCCAGCAGCAGGGATTTGGGAGAGGACACCGGGGAGCTGTTTTTT	-	TRBJ2-2	-	16	TRBV5-4
CASSAQGVNYGYTF	TGTGCCAGCAGCGCCCAGGGCGTTAACTATGGCTACACCTTC	-	TRBJ1-2	-	14	TRBV14
CARSDRDRLLWSIF	TGTGCCAGGTCGGACCGGGACAGGCTTTTATGGTCGATCTTC	-	TRBJ2-7	TRBD1	14	TRBV24-1
CAWRAGTHDGYTF	TGTGCCTGGAGAGCGGGGACACACGATGGCTACACCTTC	-	TRBJ1-2	-	13	TRBV30
CASSYSLIGGVYGYTF	TGTGCCAGCAGTTACTCGCTTATCGGGGGGGTCTATGGCTACACCTTC	-	TRBJ1-2	-	16	TRBV6-5
CASSDHSNQPQHF	TGTGCCAGCAGTGATCATAGCAATCAGCCCCAGCATTTT	-	TRBJ1-5	-	13	TRBV2
CASSFGSSAATGELFF	TGCGCCAGCAGCTTTGGGAGTAGTGCGGCCACCGGGGAGCTGTTTTTT	-	TRBJ2-2	-	16	TRBV5-1
CASSRAWGGGTYYGYTF	TGTGCCAGCAGTAGGGCGTGGGGAGGGGGTACCTACTATGGCTACACCTTC	-	TRBJ1-2	-	17	TRBV28
CASSPGTGNTIYF	TGTGCCAGCAGCCCCGGGACTGGAAACACCATATATTTT	-	TRBJ1-3	-	13	TRBV11-2
CASSLDRGAGELFF	TGTGCCAGCAGTTTGGACAGGGGGGCCGGGGAGCTGTTTTTT	-	TRBJ2-2	TRBD1	14	TRBV2
CAWSTGGRGTQYF	TGTGCCTGGAGTACGGGGGGCCGGGGGACCCAGTACTTC	-	TRBJ2-5	-	13	TRBV30
CASSSLDRPSYGYTF	TGTGCCAGCAGTTCCTTAGACAGGCCGAGCTATGGCTACACCTTC	-	TRBJ1-2	-	15	TRBV28